One sample yielded the 2 T cell receptor beta chains listed below, sequenced in a study of response to subunit inactivated influenza vaccine. Each CDR3 protein is one row after TCRdb ran MiXCR on the RT-PCR reads. The data contain about 580,000 distinct CDR3 sequences, 14% of them singletons. The sequencing here drew on PBMCs from blood, taken 12 days after vaccination. These TCRs come from a man between 50 and 59 years old who received an inactivated influenza vaccine.

The sample holds a few counts of this clonotype. This chain links TRBV11-2 with TRBJ2-1; possibly TRBD1 for D (6 bases). Germline CDR1 reads SGHAT; CDR2 reads FQNNGV. V was pared by 1 base and J by 4 bases, with 14 bases between. The CDR3 contains 16 residues. CDR3 region: CASSLGGQDPYNEQFF. CDR3 nucleotides: TGTGCCAGCAGCTTAGGGGGGCAGGACCCTTACAATGAGCAGTTCTTC.

This chain connects TRBV28 to TRBJ2-7; 10 nucleotides align to TRBD1. V lost 6 bases to trimming and J lost 4 bases; unmatched junction nucleotides: 9. The length of the CDR3 is 15 residues. CDR1 and CDR2 (germline): MDHEN, SYDVKM. CDR3 DNA sequence: TGTGCCAGCAGCAACAGTGGGGGACAGGGGTACGAGCAGTACTTC. Encoded protein: CASSNSGGQGYEQYF.